Following are 5 T cell receptor beta chains from one sample sequenced in a study of tumor and adjacent non-tumor tissue in lung cancer. No cell sorting was done before RNA was extracted from the tissue. This non-tumor lung sample came from over 3 cm beyond the tumor edge. TCRbeta libraries were built with three rounds of nested PCR, modified from ARM-PCR. TCRdb ran MiXCR on the multiplex PCR reads and lists one entry per CDR3 protein. The sample shows some 70,000 distinct CDR3 sequences, around 70% of them seen only once. The sequenced sample consisted of distant non-tumor lung tissue. These receptors were obtained from a woman aged 45-60 years with non-small cell lung cancer.

About this clonotype: A much larger clone is a single base away; this may be a read error. V usage is TRBV28 and J usage is TRBJ1-1; no firm D call. V was pared by 6 bases and J by 7 bases, with 18 bases between. This CDR3 is built from 14 residues. CDR1 MDHEN and CDR2 SYDVKM come from the germline V gene. CDR3 in amino acids: CASSPGSQRYEAFF. The DNA of the CDR3 is TGTGCCAGCAGCCCCGGGTCCCAAAGGTATGAAGCTTTCTTT. Supplemented by reference TRBV28 and TRBJ1-1, the full variable domain reads DVKVTQSSRYLVKRTGEKVFLECVQDMDHENMFWYRQDPGLGLRLIYFSYDVKMKEKGDIPEGYSVSREKKERFSLILESASTNQTSMYLCASSPGSQRYEAFFGQGTRLTVV.

With respect to this clonotype: A read error may be the cause here, since a much bigger clone is one base away. The V gene is TRBV20-1, the J gene TRBJ1-1; no definite D call. The CDR3 totals 13 residues. In germline, CDR1 is DFQATT, CDR2 SNEGSKA (reference sequence). V shed 7 bases and J shed 1 base, with 13 bases lying between them. CDR3 residues: CSVSKHQNTEAFF. The CDR3 DNA is TGCAGTGTTAGTAAACACCAGAACACTGAAGCTTTCTTT.

Comments on this clonotype: This may be a read error: a much more frequent sequence differs by one nucleotide. The genes are TRBV28 and TRBJ1-1, with TRBD1 identical over 7 bases. Germline CDR1 is MDHEN and CDR2 is SYDVKM. This CDR3 region has 15 residues. With V trimmed by 6 bases and J by 3 bases, 10 bases remained unmatched. The CDR3 nucleotides read TGTGCCAGCAGCTCGATCGGACAGGCTGACACTGAAGCTTTCTTT. Amino acid sequence: CASSSIGQADTEAFF.

Worth noting for this clonotype: Possible read error: a much larger clone is one base away. V and J are TRBV29-1 and TRBJ1-1; tentatively, D is TRBD1 (6 bases). Trimming shortened V by 7 bases and J by 7 bases, and 13 bases separated the two germline ends. Germline lookup yields CDR1 SQVTM and CDR2 ANQGSEA. The CDR3 runs to 11 residues. The CDR3 DNA sequence: TGCAGCGGGAAGGGGGACATTGAAGCTTTCTTT. It specifies CSGKGDIEAFF.

On this clonotype: Germline is not matched at one junction end, which may reflect a read error. The V and J genes are TRBV7-6 and TRBJ2-7; 10 positions match TRBD2. This CDR3 contains 14 residues. From germline, CDR1 is SGHVS and CDR2 FNYEAQ. For the CDR3, the DNA is TGTGCCCGCAGCAAGACTAGCGGGTCCTACGAACAGTACTTC. Amino acids: CARSKTSGSYEQYF.